The 5 T cell receptor beta chains given below trace back to one sample, sequenced in a study of OX40 agonist ivuxolimab in advanced cancers. The protocol was immunoSEQ multiplex PCR, while the TCRdb copy is restricted to in-frame clones and leaves out a portion. The sample carries about 100,000 clones, around 93% recorded once. Sample: CD4+ or CD8+ T cells sorted from blood, taken in a trial of the OX40 agonist ivuxolimab. The source is an adult with an advanced solid tumor such as melanoma, head and neck, liver or kidney cancer.

The chain links TRBV19 to TRBJ1-1; D gene uncertain. The germline V gene has CDR1 LNHDA and CDR2 SQIVND (reference sequence). V lost 4 bases and J 5 bases, leaving 5 bases between the germline ends. The CDR3 runs 11 residues. In DNA form, the CDR3 reads TGTGCCAGTAGTAGGAAAACTGAAGCTTTCTTT. Translation gives CASSRKTEAFF.

The chain joins TRBV6-6 to TRBJ1-5; possible D gene TRBD1, 5 bases. The germline V gene encodes CDR1 MNHNY and CDR2 SVGAGI (reference sequence). The ends were cut back, 5 bases at V and 0 bases at J, with 14 bases in the middle. The CDR3 has 16 amino acids. CDR3 region: CASSKQEWGSNQPQHF. The CDR3 coding sequence is TGTGCCAGCAGTAAACAGGAGTGGGGTAGCAATCAGCCCCAGCATTTT.

The chain is built from TRBV7-8 and TRBJ2-7; TRBD2 is a possible D gene (6 bases). The CDR3 consists of 14 residues. Per germline, CDR1 SGHVS and CDR2 FQNEAQ. Deletions cut 1 base from V and 3 bases from J, with 10 bases between. The CDR3 nucleotides read TGTGCCAGCAGCTTAGTTCGGGAGAGCTACGAGCAGTACTTC. Amino acid sequence: CASSLVRESYEQYF.

This rearrangement joins TRBV11-3 to TRBJ2-3; D is ambiguous. The CDR3 has 14 residues. From germline, CDR1 is SGHNT and CDR2 YENEEA. The germline V and J ends were trimmed by 2 bases and 4 bases, with 10 bases remaining between them. The CDR3, as DNA: TGTGCCAGCAGCTTATCTGGGCCATCAGATACGCAGTATTTT. This encodes CASSLSGPSDTQYF. The full variable domain, with the rest looked up from reference TRBV11-3 and TRBJ2-3, is EAGVVQSPRYKIIEKKQPVAFWCNPISGHNTLYWYLQNLGQGPELLIRYENEEAVDDSQLPKDRFSAERLKGVDSTLKIQPAELGDSAVYLCASSLSGPSDTQYFGPGTRLTVL.

The chain combines TRBV5-1 with TRBJ2-1; 9 bases map to TRBD1. The CDR3 length is 14 residues. Germline V CDR1 and CDR2: SGHRS, YFSETQ. Germline trimming cut 4 bases from V and 7 bases from J; bases unmatched to any gene: 6. The CDR3 is CASSRGQGINEQFF. CDR3 bases: TGCGCCAGCAGCCGGGGACAGGGAATAAATGAGCAGTTCTTC.